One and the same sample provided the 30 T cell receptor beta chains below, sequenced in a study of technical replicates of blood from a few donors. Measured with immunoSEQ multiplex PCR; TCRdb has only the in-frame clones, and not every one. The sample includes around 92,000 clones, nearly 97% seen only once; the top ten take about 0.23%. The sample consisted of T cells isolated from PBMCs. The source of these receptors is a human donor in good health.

CDR3: CASSPGRGNTGELFF. The CDR3 region has the DNA TGTGCCAGCAGCCCCGGGAGAGGTAACACCGGGGAGCTGTTTTTT. The rearrangement uses TRBV7-9 and TRBJ2-2; D might be TRBD2 (6 bases). V lost 5 bases and J lost 2, with 12 bases in between. The germline V gene has CDR1 SEHNR and CDR2 FQNEAQ (reference sequence). This CDR3 has 15 amino acids. The variable domain in full, with the rest retrieved from reference TRBV7-9 and TRBJ2-2, is DTGVSQNPRHKITKRGQNVTFRCDPISEHNRLYWYRQTLGQGPEFLTYFQNEAQLEKSRLLSDRFSAERPKGSFSTLEIQRTEQGDSAMYLCASSPGRGNTGELFFGEGSRLTVL.

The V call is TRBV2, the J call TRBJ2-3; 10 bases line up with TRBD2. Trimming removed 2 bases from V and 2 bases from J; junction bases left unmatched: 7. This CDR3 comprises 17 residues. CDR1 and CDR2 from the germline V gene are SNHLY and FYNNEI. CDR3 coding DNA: TGTGCCAGCAGTGAATATAGGCTAGCGGGGGCCACAGATACGCAGTATTTT. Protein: CASSEYRLAGATDTQYF.

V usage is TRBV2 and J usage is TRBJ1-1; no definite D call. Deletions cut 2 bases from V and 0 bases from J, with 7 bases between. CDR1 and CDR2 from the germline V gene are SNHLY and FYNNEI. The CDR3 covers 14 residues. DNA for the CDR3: TGTGCCAGCAGTGAATCAGCGGTGAACACTGAAGCTTTCTTT. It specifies CASSESAVNTEAFF.

The CDR3 DNA reads TGTGCCAGCAGTGAAAAGACTAGCGGGGGCCACAATGAGCAGTTCTTC. It is translated as CASSEKTSGGHNEQFF. The chain is built from TRBV2 and TRBJ2-1; 12 nucleotides match TRBD2. Germline V gene sequence: CDR1 SNHLY, CDR2 FYNNEI. The CDR3 has 16 residues. V dropped 2 bases and J dropped 5; count of bases not matched to a gene: 4.

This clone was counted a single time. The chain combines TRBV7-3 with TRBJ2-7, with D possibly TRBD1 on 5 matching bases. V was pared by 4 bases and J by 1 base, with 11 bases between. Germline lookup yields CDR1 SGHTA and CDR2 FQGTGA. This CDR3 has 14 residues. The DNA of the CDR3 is TGTGCCAGCAGCTCGGCCTCAGGGTCCTACGAGCAGTACTTC. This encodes CASSSASGSYEQYF.

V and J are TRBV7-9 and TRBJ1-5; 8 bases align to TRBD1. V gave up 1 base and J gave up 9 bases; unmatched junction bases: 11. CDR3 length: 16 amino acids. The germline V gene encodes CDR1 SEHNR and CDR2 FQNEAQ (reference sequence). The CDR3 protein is CASSLVVRGREGPQHF. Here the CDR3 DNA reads TGTGCCAGCAGCTTAGTGGTCAGGGGGCGGGAAGGGCCCCAGCATTTT.

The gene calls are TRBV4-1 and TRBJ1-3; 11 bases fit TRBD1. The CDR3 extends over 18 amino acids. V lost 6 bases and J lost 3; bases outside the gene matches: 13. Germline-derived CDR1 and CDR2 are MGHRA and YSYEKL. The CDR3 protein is CASSPGQGARVSGNTIYF. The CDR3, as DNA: TGCGCCAGCAGTCCCGGACAGGGGGCGAGAGTGAGTGGAAACACCATATATTTT.

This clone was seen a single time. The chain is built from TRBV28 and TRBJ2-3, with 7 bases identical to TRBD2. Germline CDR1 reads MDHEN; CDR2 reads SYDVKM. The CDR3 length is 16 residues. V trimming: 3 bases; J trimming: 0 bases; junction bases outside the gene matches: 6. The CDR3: CASSLGGLRSTDTQYF. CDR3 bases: TGTGCCAGCAGTTTGGGAGGGCTTAGGAGCACAGATACGCAGTATTTT.

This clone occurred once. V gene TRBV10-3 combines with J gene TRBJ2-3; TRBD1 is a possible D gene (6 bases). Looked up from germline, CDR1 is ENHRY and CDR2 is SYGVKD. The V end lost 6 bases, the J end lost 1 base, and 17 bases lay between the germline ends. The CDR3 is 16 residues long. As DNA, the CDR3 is TGTGCCATCAGCCTCAATCAGGACAGACGCACAGATACGCAGTATTTT. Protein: CAISLNQDRRTDTQYF.

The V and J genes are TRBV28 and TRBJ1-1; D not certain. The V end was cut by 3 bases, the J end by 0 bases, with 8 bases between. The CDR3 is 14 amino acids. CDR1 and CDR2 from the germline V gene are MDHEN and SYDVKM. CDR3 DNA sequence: TGTGCCAGCAGTTTTTGGCCCCTGAACACTGAAGCTTTCTTT. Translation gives CASSFWPLNTEAFF.

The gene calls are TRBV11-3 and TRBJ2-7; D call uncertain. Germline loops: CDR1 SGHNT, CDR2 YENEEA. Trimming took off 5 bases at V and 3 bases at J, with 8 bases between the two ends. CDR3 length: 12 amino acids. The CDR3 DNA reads TGTGCCAGCAGCCTGGCCTTCTACGAGCAGTACTTC. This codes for CASSLAFYEQYF. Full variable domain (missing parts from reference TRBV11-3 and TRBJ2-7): EAGVVQSPRYKIIEKKQPVAFWCNPISGHNTLYWYLQNLGQGPELLIRYENEEAVDDSQLPKDRFSAERLKGVDSTLKIQPAELGDSAVYLCASSLAFYEQYFGPGTRLTVT.

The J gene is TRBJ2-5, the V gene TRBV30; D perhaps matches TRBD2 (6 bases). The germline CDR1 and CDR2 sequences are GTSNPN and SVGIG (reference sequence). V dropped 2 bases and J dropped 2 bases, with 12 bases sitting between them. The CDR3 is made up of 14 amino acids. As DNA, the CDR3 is TGTGCCTGGAGTATACGGGGGAAACAAGAGACCCAGTACTTC. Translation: CAWSIRGKQETQYF.

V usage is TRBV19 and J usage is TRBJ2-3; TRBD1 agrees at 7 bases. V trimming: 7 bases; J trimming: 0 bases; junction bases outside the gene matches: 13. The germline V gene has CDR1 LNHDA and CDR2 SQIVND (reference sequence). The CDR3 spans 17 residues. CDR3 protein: CASTPRDSLTSTDTQYF. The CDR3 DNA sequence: TGTGCCAGTACCCCACGGGACAGCCTGACCAGCACAGATACGCAGTATTTT. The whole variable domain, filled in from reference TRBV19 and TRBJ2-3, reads DGGITQSPKYLFRKEGQNVTLSCEQNLNHDAMYWYRQDPGQGLRLIYYSQIVNDFQKGDIAEGYSVSREKKESFPLTVTSAQKNPTAFYLCASTPRDSLTSTDTQYFGPGTRLTVL.

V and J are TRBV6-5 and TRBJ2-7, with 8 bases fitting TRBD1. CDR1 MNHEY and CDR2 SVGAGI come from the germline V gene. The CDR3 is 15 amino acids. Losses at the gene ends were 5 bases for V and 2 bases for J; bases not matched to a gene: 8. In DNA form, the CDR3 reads TGTGCCAGCAGTACTGGACAGGGAGGTCCCTACGAGCAGTACTTC. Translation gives CASSTGQGGPYEQYF.

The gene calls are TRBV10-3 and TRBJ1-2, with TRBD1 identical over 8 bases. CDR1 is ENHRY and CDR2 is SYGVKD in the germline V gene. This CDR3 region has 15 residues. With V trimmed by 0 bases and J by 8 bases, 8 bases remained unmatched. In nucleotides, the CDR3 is TGTGCCATCAGTGAGTCAGGGCAGGGGGCCCCGGGCTACACCTTC. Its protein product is CAISESGQGAPGYTF.

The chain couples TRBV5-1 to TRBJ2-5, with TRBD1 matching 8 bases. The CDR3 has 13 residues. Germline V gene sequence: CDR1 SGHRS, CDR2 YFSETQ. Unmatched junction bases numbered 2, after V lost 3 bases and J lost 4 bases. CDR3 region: CASSSRGLETQYF. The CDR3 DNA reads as TGCGCCAGCAGCTCCAGGGGGCTAGAGACCCAGTACTTC.

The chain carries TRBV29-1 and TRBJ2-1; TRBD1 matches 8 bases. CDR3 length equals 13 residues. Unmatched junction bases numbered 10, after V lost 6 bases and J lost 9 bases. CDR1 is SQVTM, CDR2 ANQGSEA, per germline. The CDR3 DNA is TGCAGCGTCGCCGGGACAGGAGGGGGTGAGCAGTTCTTC. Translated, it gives CSVAGTGGGEQFF.

CDR3 DNA: TGTGCCAGCAGCTTATCAGGGCTTCAAGAGACCCAGTACTTC. Translating it yields CASSLSGLQETQYF. The chain joins TRBV7-3 to TRBJ2-5; D possibly corresponds to TRBD1 (5 bases). The CDR3 runs 14 residues. The V gene lost 2 bases and the J gene lost 2 bases, with 9 bases spanning the gap. Per germline, CDR1 SGHTA and CDR2 FQGTGA.

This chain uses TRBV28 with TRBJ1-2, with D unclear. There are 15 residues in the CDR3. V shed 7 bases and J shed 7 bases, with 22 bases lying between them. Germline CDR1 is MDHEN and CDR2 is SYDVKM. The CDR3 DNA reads TGTGCCAGCACCATCGATCGTCCGACCTGGAGTGGCTACACCTTC. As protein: CASTIDRPTWSGYTF.

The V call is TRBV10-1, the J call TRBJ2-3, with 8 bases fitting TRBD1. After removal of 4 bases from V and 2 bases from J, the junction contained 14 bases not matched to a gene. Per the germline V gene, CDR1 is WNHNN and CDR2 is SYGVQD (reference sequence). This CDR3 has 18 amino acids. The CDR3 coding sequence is TGCGCCAGCAGTGCGACCGGGACAGGACTCTTATTCACAGATACGCAGTATTTT. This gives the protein CASSATGTGLLFTDTQYF.

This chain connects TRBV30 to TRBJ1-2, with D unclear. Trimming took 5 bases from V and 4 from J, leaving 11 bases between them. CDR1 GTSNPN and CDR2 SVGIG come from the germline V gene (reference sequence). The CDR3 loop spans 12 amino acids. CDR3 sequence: CAWFLGVYGYTF. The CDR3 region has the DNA TGTGCCTGGTTTCTGGGAGTCTATGGCTACACCTTC.

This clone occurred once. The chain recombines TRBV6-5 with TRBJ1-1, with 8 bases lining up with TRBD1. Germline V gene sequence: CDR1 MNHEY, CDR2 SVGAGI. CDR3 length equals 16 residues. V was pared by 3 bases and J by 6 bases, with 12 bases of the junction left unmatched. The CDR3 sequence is CASSYWTGTEQAEAFF. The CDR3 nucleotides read TGTGCCAGCAGTTATTGGACAGGGACTGAACAGGCTGAAGCTTTCTTT.

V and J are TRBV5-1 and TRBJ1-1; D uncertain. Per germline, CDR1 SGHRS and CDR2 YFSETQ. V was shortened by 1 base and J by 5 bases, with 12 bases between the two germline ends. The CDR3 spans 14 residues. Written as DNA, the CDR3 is TGCGCCAGCAGCTTGTCTTCCCGGGGAACTGAAGCTTTCTTT. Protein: CASSLSSRGTEAFF.

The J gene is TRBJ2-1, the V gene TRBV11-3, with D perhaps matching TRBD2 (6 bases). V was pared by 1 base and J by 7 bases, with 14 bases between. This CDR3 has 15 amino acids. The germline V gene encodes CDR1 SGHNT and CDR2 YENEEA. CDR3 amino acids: CASSLGGNDANEQFF. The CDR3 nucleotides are TGTGCCAGCAGCTTAGGCGGGAATGACGCAAATGAGCAGTTCTTC.

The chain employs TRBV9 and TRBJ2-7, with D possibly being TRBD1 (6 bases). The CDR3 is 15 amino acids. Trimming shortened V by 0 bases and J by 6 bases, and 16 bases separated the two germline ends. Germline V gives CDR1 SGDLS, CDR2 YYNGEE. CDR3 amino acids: CASSVAGRGYAEQYF. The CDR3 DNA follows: TGTGCCAGCAGCGTAGCTGGCAGGGGATATGCCGAGCAGTACTTC.

CDR3 sequence: CASSLVGQGRAWENTEAFF. CDR3 coding DNA: TGCGCCAGCAGCTTGGTGGGACAGGGACGAGCCTGGGAGAACACTGAAGCTTTCTTT. This chain uses TRBV5-1 with TRBJ1-1; 9 bases fit TRBD1. V lost 0 bases, J lost 1 base, and 13 bases stayed unmatched. The CDR3 totals 19 residues. CDR1 SGHRS and CDR2 YFSETQ come from the germline V gene.

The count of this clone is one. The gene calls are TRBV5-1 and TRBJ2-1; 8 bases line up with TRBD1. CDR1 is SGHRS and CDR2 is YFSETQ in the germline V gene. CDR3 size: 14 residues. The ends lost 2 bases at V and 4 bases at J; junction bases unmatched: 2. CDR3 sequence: CASSFGQGYNEQFF. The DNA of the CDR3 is TGCGCCAGCAGCTTTGGACAGGGATACAATGAGCAGTTCTTC.

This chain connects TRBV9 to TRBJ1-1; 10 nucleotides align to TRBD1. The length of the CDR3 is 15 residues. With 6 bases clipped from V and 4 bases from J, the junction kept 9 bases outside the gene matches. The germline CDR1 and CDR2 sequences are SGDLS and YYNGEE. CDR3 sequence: CASNGQGGSGTEAFF. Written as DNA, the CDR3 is TGTGCCAGCAACGGACAGGGGGGATCGGGCACTGAAGCTTTCTTT.

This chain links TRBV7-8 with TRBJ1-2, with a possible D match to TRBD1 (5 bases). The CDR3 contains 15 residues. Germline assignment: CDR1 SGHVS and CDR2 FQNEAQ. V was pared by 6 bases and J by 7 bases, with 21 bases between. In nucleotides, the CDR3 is TGTGCCAGCAGGTCGACAGCTCGTTTTGTTGGTGGCTACACCTTC. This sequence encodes CASRSTARFVGGYTF. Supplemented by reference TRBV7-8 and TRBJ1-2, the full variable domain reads GAGVSQSPRYKVAKRGQDVALRCDPISGHVSLFWYQQALGQGPEFLTYFQNEAQLDKSGLPSDRFFAERPEGSVSTLKIQRTQQEDSAVYLCASRSTARFVGGYTFGSGTRLTVV.

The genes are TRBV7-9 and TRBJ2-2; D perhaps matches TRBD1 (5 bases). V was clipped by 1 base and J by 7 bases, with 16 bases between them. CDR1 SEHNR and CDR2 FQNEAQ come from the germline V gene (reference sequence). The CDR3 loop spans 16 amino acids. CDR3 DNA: TGTGCCAGCAGCTTAGAACCAGCCAGGGTTATCGGGGAGCTGTTTTTT. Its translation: CASSLEPARVIGELFF. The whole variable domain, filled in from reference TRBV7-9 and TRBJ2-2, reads DTGVSQNPRHKITKRGQNVTFRCDPISEHNRLYWYRQTLGQGPEFLTYFQNEAQLEKSRLLSDRFSAERPKGSFSTLEIQRTEQGDSAMYLCASSLEPARVIGELFFGEGSRLTVL.